This TCR beta chain was profiled in a study of shared clonotypes between healthy human individuals. About this clone: The antigen is not known.

The data were produced by immunoSEQ multiplex PCR, yet TCRdb's version contains in-frame clones alone and is incomplete. This table holds hundreds of thousands of clones, 98% found once. CD45RO negativity and positive selection for CCR7 defined naive CD8 cells, a population that excluded terminally differentiated effector memory CD45RA+ cells. Per the germline V gene, CDR1 is SQVTM and CDR2 is ANQGSEA. V lost 6 bases to trimming and J lost 8 bases, with 23 bases between them. The CDR3 contains 15 residues. General study points: A limitation of the genetic and exposure-history diversity represented arose from few donors.

Sequences were obtained from naive CD8+ T cells sorted from blood. The sequence was collected from a man between 25 and 39 years old in good health. The chain combines TRBV29-1 with TRBJ2-1, with no clear D. CDR3 amino acids: CSVSFTRRLADEQFF. As DNA, the CDR3 is TGCAGCGTATCCTTTACCAGACGCCTCGCCGATGAGCAGTTCTTC.